This T cell receptor beta chain was retrieved from a study of blood T cell repertoires in COVID-19. Turning to the study itself: The United States, Italy and Spain supplied acute and convalescent COVID-19 samples. Sample material is recorded as cDNA or gDNA derived from T cells, B-cell-depleted T cells, or PBMCs.

Original handling: Estimates of nucleated cell counts were drawn from the amplification of reference gene primers. Generated by immunoSEQ multiplex PCR, the TCRdb table keeps only in-frame clones and is missing some. V, J and clone size derive from that table, while D and trimming were established from the DNA sequence. Here the sample spans roughly 70,000 clones, about 80% being singletons. The CDR3 contains 16 residues. V shed 4 bases and J shed 0 bases, with 17 bases lying between them. The germline CDR1 and CDR2 sequences are SGHNT and YYREEE (reference sequence). This sequence was found in a human donor in a cohort sampled during active COVID-19. The genes are TRBV5-4 and TRBJ2-7; TRBD1 is a possible D gene (6 bases). Material for sequencing was peripheral blood. CDR3 DNA sequence: TGTGCCAGCAGCCCTGCCGGGACATCGAGCTCCTACGAGCAGTACTTC. This gives the protein CASSPAGTSSSYEQYF. The full variable domain, completed using reference TRBV5-4 and TRBJ2-7, is ETGVTQSPTHLIKTRGQQVTLRCSSQSGHNTVSWYQQALGQGPQFIFQYYREEENGRGNFPPRFSGLQFPNYSSELNVNALELDDSALYLCASSPAGTSSSYEQYFGPGTRLTVT.